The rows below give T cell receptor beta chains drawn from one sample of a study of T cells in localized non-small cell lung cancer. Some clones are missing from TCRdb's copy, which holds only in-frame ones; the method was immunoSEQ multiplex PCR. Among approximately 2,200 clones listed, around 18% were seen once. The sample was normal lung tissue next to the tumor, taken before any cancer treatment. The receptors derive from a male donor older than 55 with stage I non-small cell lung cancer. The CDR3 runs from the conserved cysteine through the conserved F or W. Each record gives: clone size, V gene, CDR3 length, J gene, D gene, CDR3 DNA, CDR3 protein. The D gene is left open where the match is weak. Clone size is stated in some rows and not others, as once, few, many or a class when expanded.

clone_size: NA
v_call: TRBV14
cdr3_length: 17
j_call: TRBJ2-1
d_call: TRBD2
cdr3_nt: TGTGCCAGCAGCCCCTCCGAGGGTAGCGGGAGGGCGAATGAGCAGTTCTTC
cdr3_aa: CASSPSEGSGRANEQFF

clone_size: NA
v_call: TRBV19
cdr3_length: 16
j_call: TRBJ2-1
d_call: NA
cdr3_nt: TGTGCCAGTAGTATAGGGGGGCGCGGCTCCTACAATGAGCAGTTCTTC
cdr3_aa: CASSIGGRGSYNEQFF

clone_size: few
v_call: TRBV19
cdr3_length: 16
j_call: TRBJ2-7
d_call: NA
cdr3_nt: TGTGCCAGTAGTAAGGAGAGTTCGATGGTTGGCTACGAGCAGTACTTC
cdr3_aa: CASSKESSMVGYEQYF

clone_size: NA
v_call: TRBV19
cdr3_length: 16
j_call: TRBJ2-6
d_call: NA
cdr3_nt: TGTGCCAGTAGTATGAACGGATACTCTGGGGCCAACGTCCTGACTTTC
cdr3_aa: CASSMNGYSGANVLTF

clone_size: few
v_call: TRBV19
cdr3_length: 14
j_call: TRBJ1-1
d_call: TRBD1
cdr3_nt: TGTGCCAGTAGTCCGGGACAGGGGAGCACTGAAGCTTTCTTT
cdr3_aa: CASSPGQGSTEAFF

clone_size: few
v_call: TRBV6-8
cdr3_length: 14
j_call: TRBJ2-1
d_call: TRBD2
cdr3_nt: TGTGCCATCTCTTGGACTAGCGGGTACAATGAGCAGTTCTTC
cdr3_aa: CAISWTSGYNEQFF

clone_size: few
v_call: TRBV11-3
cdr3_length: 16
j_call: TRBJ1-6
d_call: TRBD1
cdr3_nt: TGTGCCAGCAGACGTCGGGACAGCTCCTATAATTCACCCCTCCACTTT
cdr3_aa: CASRRRDSSYNSPLHF

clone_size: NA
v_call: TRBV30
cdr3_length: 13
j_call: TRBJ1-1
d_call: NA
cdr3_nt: TGTGCCTGGATAAAGGGGGTAATCACTGAAGCTTTCTTT
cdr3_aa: CAWIKGVITEAFF

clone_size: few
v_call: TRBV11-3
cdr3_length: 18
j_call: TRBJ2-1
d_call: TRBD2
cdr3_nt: TGTGCCAGCAGCTTGAGGTTTCAGGGCGGGAGTATCTACAATGAGCAGTTCTTC
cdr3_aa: CASSLRFQGGSIYNEQFF

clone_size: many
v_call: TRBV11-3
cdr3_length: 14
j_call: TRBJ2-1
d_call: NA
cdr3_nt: TGTGCCAGCAGCCAGCCACAGGGTGACAATGAGCAGTTCTTC
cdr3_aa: CASSQPQGDNEQFF

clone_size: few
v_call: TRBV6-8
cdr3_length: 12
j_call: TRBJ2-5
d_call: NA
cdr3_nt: TGTGCCAGCAGTTCCGACGGAGAGACCCAGTACTTC
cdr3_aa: CASSSDGETQYF

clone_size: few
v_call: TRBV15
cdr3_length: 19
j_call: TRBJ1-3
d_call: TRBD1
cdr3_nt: TGTGCCACCAGCAGAGATTGGGACAGGGGGACCACCTCTGGAAACACCATATATTTT
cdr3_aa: CATSRDWDRGTTSGNTIYF

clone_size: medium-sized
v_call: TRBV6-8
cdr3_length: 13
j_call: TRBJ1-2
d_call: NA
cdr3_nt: TGTGCCATCAGTCCCCGGAGCCCTGTAGGCTACACCTTC
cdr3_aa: CAISPRSPVGYTF

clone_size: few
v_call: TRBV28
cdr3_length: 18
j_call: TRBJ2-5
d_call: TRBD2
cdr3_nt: TGTGCCAGCAGTTTATCATCCTCTGGGCGGGAGGGCCTAGGGACCCAGTACTTC
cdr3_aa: CASSLSSSGREGLGTQYF

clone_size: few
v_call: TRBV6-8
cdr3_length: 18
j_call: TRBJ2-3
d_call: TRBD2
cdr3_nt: TGTGCCAGCAGTTACTCGAAGCCAGCGGGAGGACACACAGATACGCAGTATTTT
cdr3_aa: CASSYSKPAGGHTDTQYF

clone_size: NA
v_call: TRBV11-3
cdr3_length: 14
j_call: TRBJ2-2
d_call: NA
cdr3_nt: TGTGCCAGCAGCTTAGGGTCTCTCTACGGGGAGCTGTTTTTT
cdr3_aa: CASSLGSLYGELFF

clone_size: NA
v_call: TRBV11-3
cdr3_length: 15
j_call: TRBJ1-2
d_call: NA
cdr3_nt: TGTGCCAGCAGCCCATCCTTGACAGTTCCCTATGGCTACACCTTC
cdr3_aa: CASSPSLTVPYGYTF

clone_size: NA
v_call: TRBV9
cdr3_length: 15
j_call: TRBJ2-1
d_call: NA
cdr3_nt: TGTGCCAGCAGCCGGGACCTGAGCTCCTACAATGAGCAGTTCTTC
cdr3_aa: CASSRDLSSYNEQFF

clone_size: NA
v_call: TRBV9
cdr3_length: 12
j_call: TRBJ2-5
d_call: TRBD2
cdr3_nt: TGTGCCAGCAGTCTAGCGGGTGGGACCCAGTACTTC
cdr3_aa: CASSLAGGTQYF

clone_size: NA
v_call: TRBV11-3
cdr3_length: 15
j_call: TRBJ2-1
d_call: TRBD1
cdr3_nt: TGTGCCAGCAGCTCCGGGACAGGGGGGAACAATGAGCAGTTCTTC
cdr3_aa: CASSSGTGGNNEQFF

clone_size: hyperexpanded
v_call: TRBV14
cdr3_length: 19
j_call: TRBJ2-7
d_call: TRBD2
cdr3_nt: TGTGCCAGCAGCGCACGGACAGCCGGAGGACTAGCGGGTTCCTACGAGCAGTACTTC
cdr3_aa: CASSARTAGGLAGSYEQYF

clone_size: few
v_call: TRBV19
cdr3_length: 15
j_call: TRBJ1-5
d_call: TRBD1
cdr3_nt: TGTGCCCGCCGGGACAGGGAAGAGGGCAATCAGCCCCAGCATTTT
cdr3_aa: CARRDREEGNQPQHF

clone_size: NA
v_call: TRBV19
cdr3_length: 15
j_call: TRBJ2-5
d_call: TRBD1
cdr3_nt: TGTGCCAGTAGTAGCCGGGACAGGGCAGGGGAGACCCAGTACTTC
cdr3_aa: CASSSRDRAGETQYF

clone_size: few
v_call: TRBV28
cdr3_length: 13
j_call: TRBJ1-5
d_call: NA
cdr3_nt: TGTGCCAGCAGTTTTAGTAGCAATCAGCCCCAGCATTTT
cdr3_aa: CASSFSSNQPQHF

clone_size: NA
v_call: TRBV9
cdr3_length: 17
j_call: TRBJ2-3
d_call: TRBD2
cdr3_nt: TGTGCCAGCAGCCTGACTTCTAGCGGGAGCGGCCCAGATACGCAGTATTTT
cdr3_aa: CASSLTSSGSGPDTQYF

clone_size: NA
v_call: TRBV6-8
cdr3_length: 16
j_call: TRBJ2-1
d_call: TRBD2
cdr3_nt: TGTGCCAGCAGTACCAGACTAGCGGGGGTGTACAATGAGCAGTTCTTC
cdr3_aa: CASSTRLAGVYNEQFF

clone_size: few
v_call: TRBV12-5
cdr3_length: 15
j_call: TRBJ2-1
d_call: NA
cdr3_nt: TGTGCTAGTGGTTCGGGCCAGTTATCCTACAATGAGCAGTTCTTC
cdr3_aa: CASGSGQLSYNEQFF

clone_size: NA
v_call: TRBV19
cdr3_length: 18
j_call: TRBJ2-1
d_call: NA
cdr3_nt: TGTGCCAGTAGTATTCGAATCATCGGACGGAGCTCCTACAATGAGCAGTTCTTC
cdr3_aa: CASSIRIIGRSSYNEQFF